These 25 T cell receptor beta chains share one sample of origin, sequenced in a study of Graves' ophthalmopathy and Graves' hyperthyroidism. From RNA, the CDR3 regions of TCR beta chains were amplified and sequenced. After a first-round RT-PCR with HTBI primers, a second-round multiplex PCR was run. TCRdb re-analysed the multiplex PCR reads in MiXCR, keeping a single row per CDR3 protein. The sample carries around 400,000 distinct CDR3 sequences, over 20% recorded once. The specimen was peripheral blood. The receptors shown here come from a woman in her late teens or twenties with stable Graves' hyperthyroidism.

The sample holds one count of this clonotype. The chain uses TRBV6-1 and TRBJ1-1; D is undetermined. Trimming pared 6 bases from V and 1 base from J, leaving 9 bases between. Germline lookup yields CDR1 MNHNS and CDR2 SASEGT. The CDR3 spans 13 residues. CDR3 in DNA: TGTGCCAGCAGAGCCACTCGGAACACTGAAGCTTTCTTT. It specifies CASRATRNTEAFF.

The chain has TRBV11-2 and TRBJ2-3; D tentatively fits TRBD1 or TRBD2 (5 bases each). Trimming cost V 5 bases and J 5 bases, with 11 bases left between them. The V gene's germline CDR1 is SGHAT and CDR2 FQNNGV. CDR3 size: 13 residues. This CDR3 reads CASSRDLVDTQYF. CDR3 nucleotide sequence: TGTGCCAGCAGCCGGGACCTCGTAGATACGCAGTATTTT.

This clonotype was recorded a few times. V is TRBV6-1 and J is TRBJ1-2; D might be TRBD1 (5 bases). The CDR3 runs to 11 residues. Germline loops: CDR1 MNHNS, CDR2 SASEGT. The V end was cut by 7 bases, the J end by 8 bases, with 11 bases between. CDR3 DNA sequence: TGTGCCAGCACCAGGGCAATCGGCTACACCTTC. Translated: CASTRAIGYTF.

This clonotype appeared many times. The CDR3 DNA reads TGTGCCAGCAGCTTTGAAGAAAACATTCAGTACTTC. Its protein is CASSFEENIQYF. The V call is TRBV7-2, the J call TRBJ2-4; unclear D gene. Trimming cost V 3 bases and J 5 bases, with 5 bases left between them. This CDR3 has 12 amino acids. CDR1 SGHTA and CDR2 FQGNSA come from the germline V gene.

In its sample, this clonotype was seen many times. The CDR3 loop is CASSLSFSASGRANEQYF. The CDR3 nucleotides are TGTGCCAGCAGTTTATCATTCTCGGCTAGCGGGAGGGCCAATGAGCAGTACTTC. The chain carries TRBV28 and TRBJ2-7; the match to TRBD2 covers 12 bases. The CDR3 runs 18 residues. Germline CDR1 and CDR2: MDHEN and SYDVKM. The V segment lost 1 base and the J segment 7 bases; nucleotides outside the gene matches: 14.

This clonotype was counted ten times or more. A read error may account for a junction end that differs from germline. The rearrangement uses TRBV6-1 and TRBJ2-6, with no clear D. This CDR3 has 13 amino acids. Germline V gene sequence: CDR1 MNHNS, CDR2 SASEGT. This CDR3 is CASKATGANVLTF. DNA for the CDR3: TGTGCCAGCAAAGCGACTGGAGCCAACGTCCTGACTTTC.

The table lists this clonotype with many counts. This chain links TRBV12-3 or TRBV12-4 with TRBJ1-1; TRBD1 matches 8 bases. Germline trimming cut 4 bases from V and 5 bases from J; bases unmatched to any gene: 3. This CDR3 is 13 amino acids long. The chain's CDR3 is CASSSQGGTEAFF. The CDR3 DNA reads TGTGCCAGCAGTTCACAGGGGGGGACTGAAGCTTTCTTT.

This clonotype was seen a few times. The junction differs from germline at one of its ends, possibly a read error. The V call is TRBV9, the J call TRBJ2-2; 8 bases fit TRBD2. Germline loops: CDR1 SGDLS, CDR2 YYNGEE. This CDR3 comprises 16 residues. The CDR3 DNA sequence: TGTGCCAGCAGCTTCGCCGGGACTAGACGCACCGGGGAGCTGTGTTTT. Protein sequence: CASSFAGTRRTGELCF.

This clonotype was seen a few times. This chain uses TRBV18 with TRBJ2-5, with 11 bases lining up with TRBD2. This CDR3 has 15 residues. Germline CDR1 KGHSH, CDR2 LQKENI. The trim removed 4 bases at V and 4 bases at J, leaving 5 bases unmatched. The CDR3 loop is CASSRSGTSGETQYF. As DNA, the CDR3 is TGTGCCAGCTCACGTTCCGGGACTAGCGGAGAGACCCAGTACTTC.

V and J are TRBV14 and TRBJ2-5, with 12 nucleotides matching TRBD1. CDR1 is SGHDN and CDR2 is FVKESK in the germline V gene. The V gene end was trimmed by 0 bases and the J gene end by 6 bases; junction bases not matched to a gene: 8. The CDR3 sequence is 17 residues long. CDR3 in DNA: TGTGCCAGCAGCCAAGAAGGGGGGACAGGGGGCCCGAAGACCCAGTACTTC. Translating gives CASSQEGGTGGPKTQYF.

The sample holds one count of this clonotype. This may arise from a read error, as a much more abundant clone is one base away. The CDR3 carries no conserved terminal phenylalanine or tryptophan, so it likely arises from a read error. This sequence joins TRBV10-3 and TRBJ1-1; maybe TRBD1 (6 bases). There are 13 residues in the CDR3. CDR1 and CDR2 from the germline V gene are ENHRY and SYGVKD. The CDR3 bases are TGTACCATCACAGGGCACCAGGACACTGAAGCTTTCCTT. Translating it yields CTITGHQDTEAFL.

This clonotype was counted many times. This chain uses TRBV4-2 with TRBJ1-1, with TRBD1 matching over 9 bases. The J segment lost 4 bases and the V segment lost 7 bases, leaving 19 bases of the junction unmatched. This CDR3 has 18 amino acids. CDR1 LGHNA and CDR2 YNFKEQ come from the germline V gene. In DNA, the CDR3 is TGTGCCAGCACCCCGTCCCAACAGGGGGCTCAATTTAGCACTGAAGCTTTCTTT. The encoded protein is CASTPSQQGAQFSTEAFF.

The chain has TRBV11-2 and TRBJ2-4; TRBD1 aligns across 7 bases. With 5 bases clipped from V and 14 bases from J, the junction kept 6 bases outside the gene matches. The CDR3 spans 11 residues. CDR1 and CDR2 (germline): SGHAT, FQNNGV. The CDR3, as DNA: TGTGCCAGCAGCCCCGGACAGGTCAAGTACTTC. This encodes CASSPGQVKYF.

The sample holds many counts of this clonotype. The chain uses TRBV19 and TRBJ1-1, with a tentative D call TRBD1 (6 bases). Trimming took off 4 bases at V and 0 bases at J, with 12 bases between the two ends. In germline, CDR1 is LNHDA, CDR2 SQIVND (reference sequence). The length of the CDR3 is 15 residues. The CDR3 region has the DNA TGTGCCAGTAGTACGTGGGCAGGGGTGAACACTGAAGCTTTCTTT. Its translation: CASSTWAGVNTEAFF.

This clonotype occurred a few times. The chain links TRBV13 to TRBJ2-7, with D perhaps matching TRBD2 (5 bases). This CDR3 spans 15 amino acids. Looked up from germline, CDR1 is PRHDT and CDR2 is FYEKMQ (reference sequence). Trimming removed 1 base from V and 4 bases from J, with 14 bases in between. CDR3 nucleotides: TGTGCCAGCAGCTTAGAGGGCCGGGGTGTGTACGAGCAGTACTTC. The encoded protein is CASSLEGRGVYEQYF.

This clonotype was recorded many times. V usage is TRBV20-1 and J usage is TRBJ1-3; D is uncertain. This CDR3 has 14 amino acids. Trimming pared 2 bases from V and 5 bases from J, leaving 13 bases between. The germline gives CDR1 DFQATT, CDR2 SNEGSKA (reference sequence). The CDR3 nucleotides are TGCAGTGCTAGAAAGCGGGGTCTCCGAAACACCATATATTTT. Translated: CSARKRGLRNTIYF.

This chain links TRBV4-2 with TRBJ2-2; D remains unclear. V lost 0 bases and J 4 bases, leaving 9 bases between the germline ends. The CDR3 loop spans 15 amino acids. From germline, CDR1 is LGHNA and CDR2 YNFKEQ. CDR3 DNA sequence: TGTGCCAGCAGCCAAGATCTGGAACCCACCGGGGAGCTGTTTTTT. It translates to CASSQDLEPTGELFF.

This clonotype was seen at least ten times. This sequence joins TRBV10-3 and TRBJ2-5; perhaps TRBD2 as D (7 bases). Germline CDR1 and CDR2: ENHRY and SYGVKD. The V end was cut by 6 bases, the J end by 2 bases, with 13 bases between. This CDR3 has 14 residues. The CDR3 loop reads CAIRGRGLQETQYF. CDR3 nucleotides: TGTGCCATCAGGGGCAGGGGACTACAAGAGACCCAGTACTTC.

This clonotype was found many times. The chain recombines TRBV7-2 with TRBJ2-7; the match to TRBD2 covers 11 bases. CDR3 size: 15 residues. The V gene's germline CDR1 is SGHTA and CDR2 FQGNSA. V shed 2 bases, J shed 7 bases, and the junction held 7 bases outside the gene matches. The CDR3 nucleotides are TGTGCCAGCAGCTTATTTGGGACTAGCGGTTGGGAGCAGTACTTC. Its translation: CASSLFGTSGWEQYF.

This clonotype was detected ten times or more. V gene TRBV7-8 combines with J gene TRBJ1-6; D is unclear. V shed 0 bases and J shed 7 bases, with 10 bases lying between them. Germline V lookup: CDR1 SGHVS, CDR2 FQNEAQ. CDR3 length: 15 residues. Here the CDR3 reads CASSLADGENSPLHF. As DNA, the CDR3 is TGTGCCAGCAGCTTAGCCGACGGGGAGAATTCACCCCTCCACTTT.

The chain recombines TRBV12-5 with TRBJ1-2; D gene unclear. Germline V CDR1 and CDR2: LGHNT, FRNRAP. V lost 8 bases and J lost 5, with 18 bases in between. This CDR3 contains 14 residues. The CDR3 sequence is CASWLAGAGYGYTF. For the CDR3, the DNA is TGTGCTAGTTGGCTCGCAGGAGCAGGTTATGGCTACACCTTC.

This clonotype came up a few times. The chain carries TRBV3-1 and TRBJ1-1, with unresolved D. Germline values: CDR1 LGHDT, CDR2 YNNKEL (reference sequence). The V and J ends lost 4 bases and 2 bases respectively, with 11 bases between them. The CDR3 has 14 amino acids. This CDR3 reads CASSLVEGNTEAFF. The CDR3 nucleotides read TGTGCCAGCAGCCTTGTGGAGGGCAACACTGAAGCTTTCTTT.

This clonotype has a count of ten or more. The DNA for the CDR3 is TGTGCCAGCAGTACCCTCCCCGCCGGGACAGGTCCCTACGAGCAGTACTTC. This codes for CASSTLPAGTGPYEQYF. The chain links TRBV6-1 to TRBJ2-7; 8 bases align to TRBD1. This CDR3 comprises 17 residues. CDR1 is MNHNS, CDR2 SASEGT, per germline. V lost 5 bases and J lost 2; bases outside the gene matches: 14.

This clonotype has at least ten counts. The chain is built from TRBV24-1 and TRBJ2-7; the D gene is possibly TRBD1 (6 bases). Germline CDR1 and CDR2: KGHDR and SFDVKD. CDR3 length equals 14 residues. The V and J ends lost 5 bases and 1 base respectively, with 11 bases between them. The CDR3 DNA follows: TGTGCCACCAGTGCAAACAGGGATTCCTACGAGCAGTACTTC. Its translation: CATSANRDSYEQYF.

At least ten counts were recorded for this clonotype. The rearrangement links TRBV19 to TRBJ2-7, with 9 bases identical to TRBD1. V trimming: 5 bases; J trimming: 4 bases; junction bases outside the gene matches: 6. The V gene's germline CDR1 is LNHDA and CDR2 SQIVND (reference sequence). The CDR3 sequence is 14 residues long. The CDR3 protein is CASSEDRGGYEQYF. The CDR3 nucleotides are TGTGCCAGTAGTGAGGACAGGGGTGGATACGAGCAGTACTTC.